This is a list of T cell receptor beta chains from one sample in a study of regulatory T cells in long-lasting Graves disease. TCRdb redid the calling of the multiplex PCR reads with MiXCR, one entry per CDR3 protein. The repertoire holds roughly 430,000 distinct CDR3 sequences, with 21% as singletons. The sample was peripheral blood mononuclear cells (PBMCs), taken when the disease was refractory, from a patient treated with antithyroid drugs. These receptors all stem from a female donor with Graves disease. Both conserved end residues are part of each CDR3. A D gene is named only where the DNA matches it firmly. Clone size is not always given. Where it is, it says once, few, many or a class for expanded clones.

size,D,J,V,DNA,CDR3
many,TRBD1,TRBJ1-3,TRBV12-3/TRBV12-4,TGTGCCAGCGGGACAGGGGCTGGAAACACCATATATTTT,CASGTGAGNTIYF
-,-,TRBJ1-4,TRBV5-4,TGTGCCAGCAGCGTGACAGAGGAGGAAAAACTGTTTTTT,CASSVTEEEKLFF
many,-,TRBJ2-7,TRBV27,TGTGCCAGCAGTTTATCTTCCGGGAGAGGTTACGAGCAGTACTTC,CASSLSSGRGYEQYF
-,TRBD2,TRBJ2-5,TRBV6-1,TGTGCCAGCAGTGAAGAACTAGCGGGCGCCGAGACCCAGTACTTC,CASSEELAGAETQYF
-,-,TRBJ2-7,TRBV20-1,TGCAGTGCTAGCCGGGTCGACTACGAGCAGTACTTC,CSASRVDYEQYF
-,-,TRBJ2-7,TRBV10-3,TGTGCCATCAGTGAGTCGGAAGGCTACGAGCAGTACTTC,CAISESEGYEQYF
-,-,TRBJ1-2,TRBV29-1,TGCAGCGTTGCCGACAGCGGTATTTATGGCTACACCTTC,CSVADSGIYGYTF
-,TRBD1,TRBJ1-2,TRBV10-3,TGTGCCACCAAAATATGGTCCGACGGGACAGGCGATGGCTACACCTTC,CATKIWSDGTGDGYTF
-,TRBD2,TRBJ2-1,TRBV28,TGTGCCAGCACCCATTGGGGCGCAACCCTGAGGCCGAGCGGGGAGTACAATGAGCAGTTCTTC,CASTHWGATLRPSGEYNEQFF
few,-,TRBJ1-5,TRBV27,TGTGCCAGCAGTTTTTATTCAGATCAGCCCCAGCATTTT,CASSFYSDQPQHF
many,TRBD1,TRBJ2-7,TRBV20-1,TGCAGTGCTAGAGACGGACAGGGGGCGTACGAGCAGTACTTC,CSARDGQGAYEQYF
many,-,TRBJ2-2,TRBV18,TGTGCCAGCTCACCCCGAACAGACACCGGGGAGCTGTTTTTT,CASSPRTDTGELFF